The 12 T cell receptor beta chains presented below share a single source sample, sequenced in a study of cytomegalovirus exposure and HLA in healthy donors. TCRdb keeps only in-frame clones here, not all; method: immunoSEQ multiplex PCR. The data hold about 49,000 clones, with around nine tenths observed a single time. The sequenced material came from PBMCs. These receptors were taken from a man aged 18 to 35 in good health and CMV-seronegative.

The chain combines TRBV5-1 with TRBJ1-3; D may be TRBD1 (6 bases). The V and J ends lost 0 bases and 6 bases respectively, with 10 bases between them. Germline lookup yields CDR1 SGHRS and CDR2 YFSETQ. CDR3 size: 14 residues. CDR3 amino acids: CASSLATGLNTIYF. CDR3 DNA sequence: TGCGCCAGCAGCTTGGCCACAGGGTTAAACACCATATATTTT.

The chain joins TRBV15 to TRBJ2-5, with TRBD1 matching over 7 bases. J gave up 3 bases and V 0 bases, and 4 bases lay outside the gene matches. Per germline, CDR1 LNHNV and CDR2 YYDKDF (reference sequence). There are 15 residues in the CDR3. This CDR3 is CATSRDITGEETQYF. The CDR3 DNA reads TGTGCCACCAGCAGAGATATTACAGGGGAAGAGACCCAGTACTTC.

The chain has TRBV11-3 and TRBJ1-1, with 10 bases aligning to TRBD1. Per germline, CDR1 SGHNT and CDR2 YENEEA. Trimming at V came to 2 bases and at J to 1 base, leaving 7 bases not matched to a gene. The CDR3 has 17 amino acids. In DNA, the CDR3 is TGTGCCAGCAGCTTACTGGGACAGGGGCGGGAGAACACTGAAGCTTTCTTT. This sequence encodes CASSLLGQGRENTEAFF.

The gene calls are TRBV7-6 and TRBJ1-3; D gene unclear. There are 17 residues in the CDR3. CDR1 SGHVS and CDR2 FNYEAQ come from the germline V gene. Trimming left V 4 bases short and J 0 bases short, with 16 bases between. The CDR3 loop reads CASSWRVDLSSGNTIYF. CDR3 sequence (DNA): TGTGCCAGCAGCTGGCGGGTAGACCTTAGCTCTGGAAACACCATATATTTT.

V is TRBV7-2 and J is TRBJ1-2, with TRBD1 matching 8 bases. The length of the CDR3 is 16 residues. Germline lookup yields CDR1 SGHTA and CDR2 FQGNSA. The V and J ends lost 6 bases and 4 bases, in that order; junction bases with no gene match: 13. The chain's CDR3 is CASRSLTGGRGYGYTF. The CDR3 bases are TGTGCCAGCAGATCCCTAACAGGGGGACGAGGCTATGGCTACACCTTC.

The chain recombines TRBV28 with TRBJ1-1; 7 positions agree with TRBD1. The CDR3 has 12 amino acids. The V and J ends lost 1 base and 10 bases, in that order; junction bases with no gene match: 3. Germline V CDR1 and CDR2: MDHEN, SYDVKM. CDR3 in amino acids: CASSLLRDRAFF. The CDR3 DNA is TGTGCCAGCAGTTTATTGCGGGACAGAGCTTTCTTT.

The chain couples TRBV7-9 to TRBJ2-7; weak D call: TRBD2 (5 bases). CDR1 is SEHNR, CDR2 FQNEAQ, per germline (reference sequence). The CDR3 runs to 14 residues. Trimming shortened V by 5 bases and J by 3 bases, and 14 bases separated the two germline ends. The CDR3, as DNA: TGTGCCAGCAGCCTCCGGGATTCCAACTACGAGCAGTACTTC. Encoded protein: CASSLRDSNYEQYF. Full variable domain (remainder filled in from reference TRBV7-9 and TRBJ2-7): DTGVSQNPRHKITKRGQNVTFRCDPISEHNRLYWYRQTLGQGPEFLTYFQNEAQLEKSRLLSDRFSAERPKGSFSTLEIQRTEQGDSAMYLCASSLRDSNYEQYFGPGTRLTVT.

V usage is TRBV4-2 and J usage is TRBJ2-1; TRBD2 agrees at 8 bases. The CDR3 has 16 amino acids. V was pared by 0 bases and J by 10 bases, with 11 bases of the junction left unmatched. CDR1 and CDR2 (germline): LGHNA, YNFKEQ. The CDR3 protein is CASSQERLGGGREQFF. CDR3 in DNA: TGTGCCAGCAGCCAAGAAAGACTCGGGGGGGGAAGAGAGCAGTTCTTC.

The chain combines TRBV18 with TRBJ1-1; the D gene is possibly TRBD1 (5 bases). This CDR3 is built from 15 residues. V lost 3 bases, J lost 1 base, and 12 bases lay in between. CDR1 and CDR2 from the germline V gene are KGHSH and LQKENI. The CDR3 is CASSPVRAGNTEAFF. CDR3 nucleotides: TGTGCCAGCTCACCTGTCAGGGCAGGGAACACTGAAGCTTTCTTT.

V gene TRBV19 combines with J gene TRBJ1-2; tentatively, D is TRBD1 (6 bases). The germline CDR1 and CDR2 sequences are LNHDA and SQIVND (reference sequence). CDR3 size: 15 residues. The ends were cut back, 10 bases at V and 3 bases at J, with 21 bases in the middle. For the CDR3, the DNA is TGTGCCACTTCGGGTTGGGGGCGACTTTACTATGGCTACACCTTC. Translated: CATSGWGRLYYGYTF. The whole variable domain, filled in from reference TRBV19 and TRBJ1-2, reads DGGITQSPKYLFRKEGQNVTLSCEQNLNHDAMYWYRQDPGQGLRLIYYSQIVNDFQKGDIAEGYSVSREKKESFPLTVTSAQKNPTAFYLCATSGWGRLYYGYTFGSGTRLTVV.

This clone is a singleton in its sample. V gene TRBV28 combines with J gene TRBJ2-7, with D tentatively TRBD2 (5 bases). Germline V CDR1 and CDR2: MDHEN, SYDVKM. The CDR3 contains 12 residues. V was cut by 6 bases and J by 2 bases, with 8 bases left in between. The CDR3 DNA reads TGTGCCAGCAGGGGGAGCCCCTACGAGCAGTACTTC. It translates to CASRGSPYEQYF. The whole variable domain, remainder taken from reference TRBV28 and TRBJ2-7, is DVKVTQSSRYLVKRTGEKVFLECVQDMDHENMFWYRQDPGLGLRLIYFSYDVKMKEKGDIPEGYSVSREKKERFSLILESASTNQTSMYLCASRGSPYEQYFGPGTRLTVT.

The rearrangement uses TRBV29-1 and TRBJ2-4, with D perhaps matching TRBD1 (6 bases). The germline CDR1 and CDR2 sequences are SQVTM and ANQGSEA. The germline V and J ends were trimmed by 6 bases and 3 bases, with 18 bases remaining between them. The CDR3 contains 15 residues. For the CDR3, the DNA is TGCAGCGTCCGATTACAGGGAGAGGACAAAAACATTCAGTACTTC. As protein: CSVRLQGEDKNIQYF.